Below are 9 T cell receptor beta chains sequenced from a single sample in a study of HIV-infected children after antiretroviral therapy interruption. RNA-based 3' RACE libraries used unique molecular identifiers. TCRdb fed the 3' RACE reads into MiXCR, producing one record per CDR3 protein. The table has 90,000 or so distinct CDR3 sequences, roughly 6.4% seen once. Described treatment: PENTA 11 planned treatment interruption arm or continuous ART arm. Sample: CD45RA+ CD4+ T cells from PBMCs, pooled from several time points, taken from a donor given antiretroviral therapy, either interrupted or continuous. Regarding subset: naive CD4+ CD45RA+ CD45RO- T cells. These receptors all come from a pool of human donors with HIV.

This chain connects TRBV6-8 to TRBJ2-1; 8 bases line up with TRBD2. Losses at the gene ends were 6 bases for V and 6 bases for J; bases not matched to a gene: 13. Germline-derived CDR1 and CDR2 are MNHGY and SAAAGT. The CDR3 length is 16 residues. CDR3 nucleotide sequence: TGTGCCAGCAGCCCCGGTAGGGCGGGAGGTGGCAATGAGCAGTTCTTC. Protein product: CASSPGRAGGGNEQFF.

This clonotype was seen ten or more times. The CDR3 here is CASSVVSTDTQYF. As DNA, the CDR3 is TGTGCCAGCAGCGTAGTAAGCACAGATACGCAGTATTTT. J is TRBJ2-3 and V is TRBV9, with D hard to call. The CDR3 has 13 residues. Deletions cut 0 bases from V and 0 bases from J, with 2 bases between. Germline loops: CDR1 SGDLS, CDR2 YYNGEE.

In its sample, this clonotype was seen many times. The V gene is TRBV20-1, the J gene TRBJ2-3; TRBD2 aligns across 7 bases. CDR3 length: 14 amino acids. The germline V gene encodes CDR1 DFQATT and CDR2 SNEGSKA (reference sequence). Trimming cost V 6 bases and J 2 bases; bases outside gene matches: 8. This CDR3 reads CSATERGPTDTQYF. CDR3 DNA sequence: TGCAGTGCAACCGAGCGGGGCCCCACAGATACGCAGTATTTT.

By its share, this clonotype is medium-sized. This chain uses TRBV7-9 with TRBJ1-1, with TRBD1 as a possible D gene (6 bases). Trimming pared 5 bases from V and 8 bases from J, leaving 33 bases between. Germline values: CDR1 SEHNR, CDR2 FQNEAQ (reference sequence). The CDR3 is 19 residues long. This CDR3 is CASSQKPTGTQEGRVEAFF. The CDR3 coding sequence is TGTGCCAGCAGCCAGAAACCAACAGGGACGCAGGAGGGACGGGTGGAAGCTTTCTTT. Full variable domain (outside the CDR3, taken from reference TRBV7-9 and TRBJ1-1): DTGVSQNPRHKITKRGQNVTFRCDPISEHNRLYWYRQTLGQGPEFLTYFQNEAQLEKSRLLSDRFSAERPKGSFSTLEIQRTEQGDSAMYLCASSQKPTGTQEGRVEAFFGQGTRLTVV.

This clonotype was counted many times. This chain joins TRBV2 and TRBJ2-1; 10 nucleotides line up with TRBD1. Germline V gene data show CDR1 as SNHLY and CDR2 as FYNNEI. V was pared by 3 bases and J by 3 bases, with 5 bases of the junction left unmatched. The length of the CDR3 is 16 residues. The CDR3 reads CASSDGGQGVYNEQFF. Here the CDR3 DNA reads TGTGCCAGCAGTGATGGCGGACAGGGGGTCTACAATGAGCAGTTCTTC.

This clonotype was detected ten times or more. The V call is TRBV6-5, the J call TRBJ2-4; perhaps D is TRBD1 or TRBD2 (6 bases each). V dropped 6 bases and J dropped 2 bases, with 14 bases sitting between them. This CDR3 region has 15 residues. CDR1 is MNHEY and CDR2 is SVGAGI in the germline V gene. The CDR3: CASSPVGGPKNIQYF. CDR3 nucleotide sequence: TGTGCCAGCAGCCCCGTGGGGGGCCCCAAAAACATTCAGTACTTC.

This clonotype appeared many times. The chain carries TRBV28 and TRBJ2-7; 10 bases are shared with TRBD2. The CDR3 is made up of 17 amino acids. Looked up from germline, CDR1 is MDHEN and CDR2 is SYDVKM. The V gene end was trimmed by 3 bases and the J gene end by 4 bases; junction bases not matched to a gene: 12. This chain's CDR3 is CASSFSSGSRLGYEQYF. CDR3 sequence (DNA): TGTGCCAGCAGTTTCTCTAGCGGGAGTAGGCTGGGGTACGAGCAGTACTTC.

This clonotype was recorded many times. The chain uses TRBV12-3 or TRBV12-4 and TRBJ1-5, with 10 bases that match TRBD1. With V trimmed by 0 bases and J by 3 bases, 5 bases remained unmatched. CDR3 length: 17 residues. CDR3 loop: CASSLASTGGLNQPQHF. In DNA form, the CDR3 reads TGTGCCAGCAGTTTAGCCTCGACAGGGGGCCTCAATCAGCCCCAGCATTTT.

This clonotype was recorded at least ten times. This chain joins TRBV5-1 and TRBJ1-5; possibly TRBD1 for D (6 bases). Germline values: CDR1 SGHRS, CDR2 YFSETQ. The CDR3 covers 14 residues. Deletions cut 3 bases from V and 6 bases from J, with 13 bases between. The CDR3 nucleotides read TGCGCCAGCAGCTGGTCAGGGGAAGGTCAGCCCCAGCATTTT. Its translation: CASSWSGEGQPQHF.